The 28 T cell receptor beta chains given below trace back to one sample, sequenced in a study of T-cell reconstitution after alpha-beta-depleted transplantation in children. Unique molecular identifiers featured in how the TCRbeta library was prepared. TCRdb reprocessed the PCR reads with MiXCR, giving one entry per CDR3 protein. The sample lists a few hundred thousand distinct CDR3 sequences; approximately 7% were seen once. Source: PBMCs, taken before TCRalphabeta/CD19-depleted stem cell transplant. All receptors derive from a boy younger than 10 with acute lymphoblastic leukemia, due to receive a stem cell transplant.

This clonotype was observed a handful of times. The rearrangement joins TRBV3-1 to TRBJ2-6; D call uncertain. Trimming removed 4 bases at V and 4 bases at J, with 14 bases between. The length of the CDR3 is 16 residues. Germline CDR1 and CDR2: LGHDT and YNNKEL (reference sequence). CDR3 nucleotide sequence: TGTGCCAGCAGCCCGCGGATAGAGTCCGGGGCCAACGTCCTGACTTTC. It specifies CASSPRIESGANVLTF.

At least ten counts were recorded for this clonotype. The V gene is TRBV6-5, the J gene TRBJ2-3; a possible D gene is TRBD1 (5 bases). The CDR3 loop spans 14 amino acids. V was pared by 4 bases and J by 4 bases, with 12 bases between. CDR1 is MNHEY, CDR2 SVGAGI, per germline. In DNA, the CDR3 is TGTGCCAGCAGTTTCAGGGCAGGTTCAGATACGCAGTATTTT. Translation gives CASSFRAGSDTQYF.

This clonotype was found a few times. This chain uses TRBV4-3 with TRBJ1-1, with a tentative D call TRBD1 (5 bases). V gave up 0 bases and J gave up 5 bases, with 10 bases separating them. The CDR3 extends over 14 amino acids. Per germline, CDR1 LGHNA and CDR2 YSLEER. The CDR3: CASSQDPGWTEAFF. The CDR3 DNA follows: TGCGCCAGCAGCCAAGATCCAGGGTGGACTGAAGCTTTCTTT.

This clonotype was recorded only once. The chain links TRBV10-3 to TRBJ2-1; no clear D gene. Trimming shortened V by 6 bases and J by 8 bases, and 20 bases separated the two germline ends. CDR1 is ENHRY, CDR2 SYGVKD, per germline. The CDR3 is 15 residues long. The CDR3 DNA reads TGTGCCATCAGCTCCGGGCTATTGAACGTGGATGAGCAGTTCTTC. Its translation: CAISSGLLNVDEQFF.

V is TRBV6-5 and J is TRBJ2-3, with D perhaps matching TRBD2 (7 bases). Per germline, CDR1 MNHEY and CDR2 SVGAGI. V lost 5 bases, J lost 1 base, and 13 bases lay in between. The CDR3 totals 15 residues. The CDR3 DNA sequence: TGTGCCAGCAGTCACGGGGGGCCGGGCACAGATACGCAGTATTTT. It encodes CASSHGGPGTDTQYF.

The chain is built from TRBV28 and TRBJ1-5; no definite D call. This CDR3 spans 19 amino acids. Germline values: CDR1 MDHEN, CDR2 SYDVKM. Trimming took 4 bases from V and 6 from J, leaving 28 bases between them. In nucleotides, the CDR3 is TGTGCCAGCAGTTGGGGAGCGGGGTATGCCCAATATAAATCTCAGCCCCAGCATTTT. Translation gives CASSWGAGYAQYKSQPQHF.

Details on this clonotype: Since a much larger clone is just one base distant, this may be a read error. The V gene is TRBV5-1, the J gene TRBJ2-5; D is possibly TRBD2 (5 bases). The length of the CDR3 is 14 residues. Germline loops: CDR1 SGHRS, CDR2 YFSETQ. CDR3: CASSSTGIQEAQYF. CDR3 bases: TGCGCCAGCAGCTCAACGGGGATTCAAGAGGCCCAGTACTTC.

The table lists this clonotype with many counts. The chain combines TRBV24-1 with TRBJ2-1, with D perhaps matching TRBD1 or TRBD2 (5 bases each). Germline V gene data show CDR1 as KGHDR and CDR2 as SFDVKD. This CDR3 is built from 17 residues. V lost 5 bases, J lost 0 bases, and 16 bases lay in between. CDR3 sequence: CATSVLWGSSSYNEQFF. DNA for the CDR3: TGTGCCACCAGTGTTCTTTGGGGGTCGAGCTCCTACAATGAGCAGTTCTTC.

This clonotype was detected ten times or more. The CDR3, as DNA: TGCGCCAGCAGCTTGGCACAGGAGTTTCGCACCGGGGAGCTGTTTTTT. Its protein product is CASSLAQEFRTGELFF. The V gene is TRBV5-1, the J gene TRBJ2-2; a weak D match, TRBD1 (5 bases). V lost 0 bases and J lost 4, with 13 bases in between. This CDR3 has 16 residues. Germline assignment: CDR1 SGHRS and CDR2 YFSETQ.

This clonotype was counted ten times or more. The rearrangement joins TRBV28 to TRBJ2-7; D is tentatively TRBD1 or TRBD2 (5 bases each). This CDR3 region has 15 residues. Germline V gives CDR1 MDHEN, CDR2 SYDVKM. V lost 5 bases and J lost 2, with 16 bases in between. The CDR3 loop is CASSPERGQTYEQYF. The CDR3 DNA reads TGTGCCAGCAGTCCGGAGAGGGGCCAAACCTACGAGCAGTACTTC.

At least ten counts were recorded for this clonotype. The gene calls are TRBV20-1 and TRBJ1-5, with 7 bases that match TRBD1. Trimming took 1 base from V and 6 from J; bases not matched to a gene: 9. Germline loops: CDR1 DFQATT, CDR2 SNEGSKA (reference sequence). This CDR3 is built from 15 residues. The CDR3, as DNA: TGCAGTGCTAGAGTCAGAAAGGGGGCGTCTCAGCCCCAGCATTTT. Encoded protein: CSARVRKGASQPQHF.

The rearrangement uses TRBV7-2 and TRBJ1-5, with D unresolved. The CDR3 is made up of 13 amino acids. Trimming took off 0 bases at V and 6 bases at J, with 6 bases between the two ends. Germline lookup yields CDR1 SGHTA and CDR2 FQGNSA. CDR3 amino acids: CASSLAAGQPQHF. DNA of the CDR3: TGTGCCAGCAGCTTAGCGGCCGGTCAGCCCCAGCATTTT.

In this sample, this clonotype turned up many times. The genes are TRBV7-2 and TRBJ2-3; the match to TRBD2 covers 8 bases. The V gene's germline CDR1 is SGHTA and CDR2 FQGNSA. The CDR3 has 15 residues. V shed 8 bases, J shed 2 bases, and the junction held 9 bases outside the gene matches. The CDR3 sequence is CASAQREYVTDTQYF. The CDR3 DNA is TGTGCCAGCGCCCAGCGGGAGTATGTCACAGATACGCAGTATTTT.

The CDR3 spells CASSLGAHGSGNTIYF. The DNA of the CDR3 is TGTGCCAGCAGTTTAGGGGCCCATGGCTCTGGAAACACCATATATTTT. The chain combines TRBV27 with TRBJ1-3, with D maybe TRBD1 (5 bases). Trimming took off 2 bases at V and 0 bases at J, with 11 bases between the two ends. This CDR3 spans 16 amino acids. Germline assignment: CDR1 MNHEY and CDR2 SMNVEV (reference sequence).

This clonotype has a handful of counts. The rearrangement uses TRBV28 and TRBJ2-5, with 9 positions matching TRBD2. CDR3 length: 14 amino acids. Trimming at V came to 7 bases and at J to 1 base, leaving 4 bases not matched to a gene. Looked up from germline, CDR1 is MDHEN and CDR2 is SYDVKM. CDR3: CASKRGEIQETQYF. CDR3 bases: TGTGCCAGCAAGCGGGGGGAAATCCAAGAGACCCAGTACTTC.

This clonotype has at least ten counts. V and J are TRBV29-1 and TRBJ2-5; TRBD1 matches at 8 bases. After removal of 3 bases from V and 5 bases from J, the junction contained 5 bases not matched to a gene. The CDR3 consists of 13 residues. Germline V lookup: CDR1 SQVTM, CDR2 ANQGSEA. The CDR3 DNA is TGCAGCGTTGAGAGACAGGGGCGGGAGACCCAGTACTTC. Its translation is CSVERQGRETQYF.

This clonotype has at least ten counts. The CDR3 bases are TGCAGCGTTGATTTTGGCGGCAACACTGAAGCTTTCTTT. It translates to CSVDFGGNTEAFF. This chain joins TRBV29-1 and TRBJ1-1; D is unresolved. Germline assignment: CDR1 SQVTM and CDR2 ANQGSEA. Trimming removed 3 bases from V and 2 bases from J, with 10 bases in between. This CDR3 has 13 amino acids.

The V call is TRBV6-1, the J call TRBJ2-2; D is uncertain. The length of the CDR3 is 17 residues. With 1 base removed from V and 2 bases from J, the gap between germline ends came to 14 bases. Germline V gene lookup returns CDR1 MNHNS and CDR2 SASEGT. The CDR3 DNA follows: TGTGCCAGCAGTGAAGTGGGTTCTGGGGTAAACACCGGGGAGCTGTTTTTT. As protein: CASSEVGSGVNTGELFF.

This clonotype was detected ten times or more. The V call is TRBV15, the J call TRBJ2-1; D may correspond to TRBD1 or TRBD2 (5 bases each). CDR3 length equals 14 residues. V lost 3 bases, J lost 4 bases, and 10 bases lay in between. Per the germline V gene, CDR1 is LNHNV and CDR2 is YYDKDF (reference sequence). CDR3: CATSRGEGYNEQFF. The CDR3 DNA reads as TGTGCCACCAGCAGGGGGGAAGGGTACAATGAGCAGTTCTTC. Together with reference TRBV15 and TRBJ2-1, the CDR3 gives the full variable domain: DAMVIQNPRYQVTQFGKPVTLSCSQTLNHNVMYWYQQKSSQAPKLLFHYYDKDFNNEADTPDNFQSRRPNTSFCFLDIRSPGLGDTAMYLCATSRGEGYNEQFFGPGTRLTVL.

The table lists this clonotype with a few counts. The chain carries TRBV29-1 and TRBJ2-7; no firm D call. The germline V gene encodes CDR1 SQVTM and CDR2 ANQGSEA. The CDR3 has 12 residues. The germline V and J ends were trimmed by 4 bases and 7 bases, with 14 bases remaining between them. The CDR3 loop is CSVGPNLGEQYF. CDR3 nucleotides: TGCAGCGTTGGACCCAACCTGGGAGAGCAGTACTTC.

This clonotype showed up many times. At one end the junction does not follow the germline gene, possibly because of a read error. The chain uses TRBV7-3 and TRBJ1-1; TRBD1 matches at 7 bases. Germline loops: CDR1 SGHTA, CDR2 FQGTGA. The CDR3 consists of 12 residues. This chain's CDR3 is CASSLTGAEAFF. Written as DNA, the CDR3 is TGTGCCAGCAGCCTAACAGGGGCTGAAGCTTTCTTT. Full variable domain (remainder filled in from reference TRBV7-3 and TRBJ1-1): GAGVSQTPSNKVTEKGKYVELRCDPISGHTALYWYRQSLGQGPEFLIYFQGTGAADDSGLPNDRFFAVRPEGSVSTLKIQRTERGDSAVYLCASSLTGAEAFFGQGTRLTVV.

The V and J genes are TRBV11-3 and TRBJ2-2; 10 nucleotides agree with TRBD2. Germline CDR1 reads SGHNT; CDR2 reads YENEEA. The CDR3 is made up of 16 amino acids. V trimming: 6 bases; J trimming: 5 bases; junction bases outside the gene matches: 9. Here the CDR3 reads CASRRTSGTGTGELFF. DNA of the CDR3: TGTGCCAGCAGGCGTACTAGCGGGACTGGTACCGGGGAGCTGTTTTTT.

This clonotype was seen ten or more times. The chain employs TRBV5-4 and TRBJ1-4; D is possibly TRBD1 (5 bases). Germline V gives CDR1 SGHNT, CDR2 YYREEE (reference sequence). CDR3 length equals 13 residues. Trimming took 4 bases from V and 8 from J, leaving 12 bases between them. CDR3 nucleotide sequence: TGTGCCAGCAGCCCCGCGGGGGGAGAAAAACTGTTTTTT. It encodes CASSPAGGEKLFF.

This clonotype was counted at least ten times. The genes are TRBV5-1 and TRBJ2-2; no clear D gene. Germline CDR1 and CDR2: SGHRS and YFSETQ. Trimming shortened V by 1 base and J by 5 bases, and 12 bases separated the two germline ends. The CDR3 runs to 15 residues. CDR3 sequence reads: CASSLYGDFTGELFF. CDR3 nucleotide sequence: TGCGCCAGCAGCTTGTACGGAGATTTTACCGGGGAGCTGTTTTTT.

The CDR3 sequence is CASSSSGLAGHNEQFF. CDR3 in DNA: TGCGCCAGCAGCTCATCGGGACTAGCGGGGCACAATGAGCAGTTCTTC. The chain uses TRBV5-1 and TRBJ2-1, with 13 nucleotides matching TRBD2. V lost 3 bases to trimming and J lost 5 bases; unmatched junction nucleotides: 5. In germline, CDR1 is SGHRS, CDR2 YFSETQ. CDR3 length: 16 amino acids.

This clonotype was detected many times. The chain links TRBV5-1 to TRBJ2-7; 10 nucleotides align to TRBD1. The CDR3 covers 16 residues. CDR1 SGHRS and CDR2 YFSETQ come from the germline V gene. Germline trimming cut 7 bases from V and 1 base from J; bases unmatched to any gene: 11. CDR3 DNA: TGCGCCAGCGCCAAATCCGGGACAGGGGCATCCTACGAGCAGTACTTC. Its translation: CASAKSGTGASYEQYF.

This clonotype was counted at least ten times. The chain carries TRBV14 and TRBJ2-5; 11 positions match TRBD1. Germline values: CDR1 SGHDN, CDR2 FVKESK. Germline trimming cut 0 bases from V and 7 bases from J; bases unmatched to any gene: 1. The CDR3 has 14 amino acids. The CDR3 here is CASSQEGQGVTQYF. CDR3 nucleotide sequence: TGTGCCAGCAGCCAAGAGGGACAGGGGGTGACCCAGTACTTC.

This clonotype has only a few counts. This sequence joins TRBV12-3 or TRBV12-4 and TRBJ2-7; 9 positions match TRBD1. The CDR3 sequence is 13 residues long. J was trimmed by 6 bases and V by 9 bases; bases with no gene match: 9. In DNA, the CDR3 is TGTGCCAGTTCGGGGACAGGGCTTTCCGAGCAGTACTTC. Protein: CASSGTGLSEQYF.